Listed below are T cell receptor beta chains from one sample, sequenced in a study of blood T cell repertoires in COVID-19. Method: immunoSEQ multiplex PCR; TCRdb's copy keeps in-frame clones and lacks some. Among 150,000 to 190,000 clones, roughly four fifths were seen once, and the ten largest hold around 3.4%. Sequencing used peripheral blood. The receptor set was obtained from an elderly woman with acute or convalescent COVID-19. CDR3s include the opening cysteine and the closing phenylalanine or tryptophan. A D gene is named only where the DNA matches it firmly. A row's size may be missing; if present it is once, few, many or a size class.

V	D	size	J	CDR3	DNA
TRBV7-3	-	-	TRBJ1-1	CASSSGRQNTEAFF	TGTGCCAGCAGCTCAGGGCGGCAGAACACTGAAGCTTTCTTT
TRBV5-6	TRBD1	-	TRBJ1-2	CASSWTGGAMNYGYTF	TGTGCCAGCAGCTGGACAGGGGGCGCAATGAACTATGGCTACACCTTC
TRBV12-3/TRBV12-4	-	few	TRBJ2-7	CASSRQLGYEQYF	TGTGCCAGCAGCAGACAGCTAGGTTACGAGCAGTACTTC
TRBV6-4	TRBD2	-	TRBJ2-1	CASSDRTSGRRDEQFF	TGTGCCAGCAGTGACCGAACTAGCGGGAGGAGGGATGAGCAGTTCTTC
TRBV7-3	TRBD2	-	TRBJ2-1	CASSLSHGGGSEQFF	TGTGCCAGCAGCCTATCCCACGGGGGGGGAAGTGAGCAGTTCTTC
TRBV2	-	-	TRBJ2-6	CASTAGSGANVLTF	TGTGCCAGCACGGCAGGGTCTGGGGCCAACGTCCTGACTTTC
TRBV18	-	once	TRBJ1-2	CASSPLDRNYGYTF	TGTGCCAGCTCACCACTGGACAGAAACTATGGCTACACCTTC
TRBV4-1	TRBD1	-	TRBJ2-7	CASSQDLTGTGVYEQYF	TGCGCCAGCAGCCAAGATCTCACCGGGACAGGGGTCTACGAGCAGTACTTC
TRBV5-1	TRBD1	-	TRBJ2-7	CASAWGQGALEQYF	TGCGCCAGCGCCTGGGGGCAGGGGGCGCTTGAGCAGTACTTC
TRBV6-6	-	-	TRBJ1-5	CASTRFGVNQPQHF	TGTGCCAGCACTAGATTTGGAGTGAATCAGCCCCAGCATTTT
TRBV5-1	TRBD2	-	TRBJ2-1	CASSPGTSGSEQFF	TGCGCCAGCAGCCCCGGGACTAGCGGGAGTGAGCAGTTCTTC
TRBV30	TRBD1	once	TRBJ1-5	CALTGSDSNQPQHF	TGTGCCTTGACAGGGTCGGATAGCAATCAGCCCCAGCATTTT
TRBV18	-	-	TRBJ1-5	CASSPFSSETNQPQHF	TGTGCCAGCTCACCTTTTTCGTCGGAGACCAATCAGCCCCAGCATTTT
TRBV2	TRBD1	-	TRBJ2-3	CASTSGTGSTDTQYF	TGTGCCAGCACTTCCGGGACAGGATCCACAGATACGCAGTATTTT
TRBV19	-	-	TRBJ2-1	CASKGRGFTHNEQFF	TGTGCCAGTAAAGGTCGGGGGTTCACCCACAATGAGCAGTTCTTC
TRBV2	TRBD2	-	TRBJ2-1	CASSDRYSGSAEQFF	TGTGCCAGCAGTGATCGGTATAGCGGGAGTGCTGAGCAGTTCTTC
TRBV15	-	-	TRBJ2-7	CATSRDFQKTYEQYF	TGTGCCACCAGCAGAGATTTTCAGAAAACCTACGAGCAGTACTTC
TRBV6-2/TRBV6-3	-	once	TRBJ2-1	CASSDPRGTVYNEQFF	TGTGCCAGCAGTGATCCGCGCGGGACTGTCTACAATGAGCAGTTCTTC
TRBV5-1	-	-	TRBJ1-2	CASSLNAASGYGYTF	TGCGCCAGCAGCTTGAACGCAGCCTCCGGGTATGGCTACACCTTC
TRBV30	-	-	TRBJ1-5	CAWSVLSHQPQHF	TGTGCCTGGAGTGTACTTAGCCATCAGCCCCAGCATTTT
TRBV18	TRBD1	-	TRBJ2-5	CASSRTIGTGLQETQYF	TGTGCCAGCTCACGAACGATAGGGACAGGCCTACAAGAGACCCAGTACTTC
TRBV7-3	-	once	TRBJ2-1	CASSLVSTPTGLGKNEQFF	TGTGCCAGCAGCTTAGTGTCTACACCTACGGGACTGGGAAAAAATGAGCAGTTCTTC
TRBV10-3	-	-	TRBJ1-2	CAISEGLGGSYGYTF	TGTGCCATCAGTGAGGGTTTAGGGGGAAGCTATGGCTACACCTTC
TRBV29-1	-	-	TRBJ1-1	CSVATGQRDEAFF	TGCAGCGTTGCGACAGGCCAGCGGGATGAAGCTTTCTTT
TRBV5-1	-	-	TRBJ2-7	CASSRGGNSYEQYF	TGCGCCAGCAGCCGTGGAGGAAACTCCTACGAGCAGTACTTC
TRBV18	-	-	TRBJ1-2	CASSRMSTYGYTF	TGTGCCAGCTCACGTATGAGCACCTATGGCTACACCTTC
TRBV12-5	TRBD2	few	TRBJ2-7	CASAPRSGSAYEQYF	TGTGCTAGTGCCCCGAGGAGCGGGAGCGCCTACGAGCAGTACTTC
TRBV28	-	-	TRBJ1-1	CASLDDRIEAFF	TGTGCCAGTTTGGATGACAGGATTGAAGCTTTCTTT
TRBV11-2	TRBD2	-	TRBJ2-1	CASSLSGGEYNEQFF	TGTGCCAGCAGCTTATCGGGGGGGGAATACAATGAGCAGTTCTTC
TRBV5-6	TRBD2	-	TRBJ2-3	CASSLSTSGAHSTDTQYF	TGTGCCAGCAGCTTGTCGACTAGCGGGGCCCATAGCACAGATACGCAGTATTTT
TRBV7-3	TRBD1	-	TRBJ2-2	CASSPRGQVLAGELFF	TGTGCCAGCAGCCCCCGCGGACAGGTTCTAGCCGGGGAGCTGTTTTTT
TRBV5-1	-	-	TRBJ1-2	CASSLESLYGYTF	TGCGCCAGCAGCTTGGAATCACTTTATGGCTACACCTTC
TRBV10-3	TRBD1	-	TRBJ1-1	CAISGTGQGTEAFF	TGTGCCATCAGTGGGACGGGACAGGGCACTGAAGCTTTCTTT
TRBV2	TRBD2	-	TRBJ2-3	CATLVPAGGPDTQYF	TGTGCCACCCTCGTTCCAGCGGGGGGGCCAGATACGCAGTATTTT
TRBV15	-	-	TRBJ1-1	CATSPIRVNTEAFF	TGTGCCACCAGCCCCATTCGAGTGAACACTGAAGCTTTCTTT
TRBV2	-	-	TRBJ2-2	CASSETQHTGELFF	TGTGCCAGCAGTGAAACACAACACACCGGGGAGCTGTTTTTT